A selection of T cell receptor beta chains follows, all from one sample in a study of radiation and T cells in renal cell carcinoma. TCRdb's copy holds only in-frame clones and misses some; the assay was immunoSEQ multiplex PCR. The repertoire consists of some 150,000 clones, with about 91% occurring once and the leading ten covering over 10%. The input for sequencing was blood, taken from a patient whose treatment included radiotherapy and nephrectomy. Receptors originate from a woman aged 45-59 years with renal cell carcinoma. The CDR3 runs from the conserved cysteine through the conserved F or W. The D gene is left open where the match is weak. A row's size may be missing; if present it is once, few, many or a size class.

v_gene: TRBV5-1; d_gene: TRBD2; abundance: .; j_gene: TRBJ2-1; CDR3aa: CASSLGLAGYNEQFF; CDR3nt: TGCGCCAGCAGCTTAGGACTAGCGGGCTACAATGAGCAGTTCTTC
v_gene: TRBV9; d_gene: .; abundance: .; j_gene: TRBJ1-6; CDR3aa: CASSYIDSSSPLHF; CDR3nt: TGTGCCAGCAGTTACATTGACAGTTCTTCACCCCTCCACTTT
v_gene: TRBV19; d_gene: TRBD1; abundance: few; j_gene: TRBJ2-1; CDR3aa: CASSIAATGVEQFF; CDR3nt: TGTGCCAGTAGTATAGCAGCGACAGGGGTTGAGCAGTTCTTC
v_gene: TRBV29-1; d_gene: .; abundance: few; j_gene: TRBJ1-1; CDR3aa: CSAAGANTEAFF; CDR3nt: TGCAGCGCGGCCGGAGCGAACACTGAAGCTTTCTTT
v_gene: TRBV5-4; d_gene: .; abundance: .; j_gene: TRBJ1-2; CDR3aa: CASSLDAFGGYTF; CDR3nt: TGTGCCAGCAGCTTGGATGCCTTTGGAGGCTACACCTTC
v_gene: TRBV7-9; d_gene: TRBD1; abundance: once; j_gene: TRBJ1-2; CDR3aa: CASSSKGGTGLSIGYGYTF; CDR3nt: TGTGCCAGCAGCTCCAAAGGCGGGACAGGGTTATCCATAGGCTATGGCTACACCTTC
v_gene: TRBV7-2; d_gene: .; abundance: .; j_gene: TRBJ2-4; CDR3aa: CASSPASAGQNIQYF; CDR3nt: TGTGCCAGCAGCCCTGCGTCGGCAGGGCAAAACATTCAGTACTTC
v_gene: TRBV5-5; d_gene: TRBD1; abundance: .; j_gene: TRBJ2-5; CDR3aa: CASSGGQGWQETQYF; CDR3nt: TGTGCCAGCAGCGGGGGACAGGGATGGCAAGAGACCCAGTACTTC
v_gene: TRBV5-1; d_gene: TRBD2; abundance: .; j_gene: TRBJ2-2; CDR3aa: CASSLATSGHTGELFF; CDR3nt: TGCGCCAGCAGCTTGGCAACTAGCGGACACACCGGGGAGCTGTTTTTT
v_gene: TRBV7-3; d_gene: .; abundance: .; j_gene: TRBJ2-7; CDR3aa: CASSPTGTSVYEQYF; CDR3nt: TGTGCCAGCAGCCCCACCGGGACCTCGGTCTACGAGCAGTACTTC
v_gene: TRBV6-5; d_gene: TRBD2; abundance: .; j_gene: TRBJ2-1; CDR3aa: CASSKLGGVENEQFF; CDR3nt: TGTGCCAGCAGCAAACTGGGGGGGGTGGAGAATGAGCAGTTCTTC
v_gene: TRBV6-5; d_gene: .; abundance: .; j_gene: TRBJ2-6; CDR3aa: CASSYGGSGANVLTF; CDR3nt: TGTGCCAGCAGTTACGGGGGGTCAGGGGCCAACGTCCTGACTTTC
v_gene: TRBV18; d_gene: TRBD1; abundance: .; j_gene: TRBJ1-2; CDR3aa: CASSLTGEEGYTF; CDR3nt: TGTGCCAGCTCACTGACAGGGGAGGAGGGCTACACCTTC
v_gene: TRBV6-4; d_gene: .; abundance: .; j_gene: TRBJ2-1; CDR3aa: CASSALRGTDEQFF; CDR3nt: TGTGCCAGCAGTGCCTTAAGGGGTACGGATGAGCAGTTCTTC
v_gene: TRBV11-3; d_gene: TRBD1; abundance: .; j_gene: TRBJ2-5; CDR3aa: CASSLGQGAEKTQYF; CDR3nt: TGTGCCAGCAGCTTAGGACAGGGGGCGGAAAAGACCCAGTACTTC
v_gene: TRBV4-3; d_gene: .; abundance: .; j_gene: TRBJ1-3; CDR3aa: CASSQDRYGNTIYF; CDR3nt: TGCGCCAGCAGCCAAGATAGGTATGGAAACACCATATATTTT
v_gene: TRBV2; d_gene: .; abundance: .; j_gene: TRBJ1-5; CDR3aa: CASSEFGRNQPQHF; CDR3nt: TGTGCCAGCAGTGAATTTGGAAGAAATCAGCCCCAGCATTTT
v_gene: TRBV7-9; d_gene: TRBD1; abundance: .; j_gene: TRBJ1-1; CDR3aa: CASYQHHRDRRETEAFF; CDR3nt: TGTGCCAGCTATCAACACCACCGGGACAGGAGGGAGACTGAAGCTTTCTTT
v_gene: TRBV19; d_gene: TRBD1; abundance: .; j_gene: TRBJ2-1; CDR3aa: CASSILRGQGGNEQFF; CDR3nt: TGTGCCAGTAGTATATTGAGGGGACAGGGTGGCAATGAGCAGTTCTTC
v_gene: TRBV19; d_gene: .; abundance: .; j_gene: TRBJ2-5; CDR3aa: CASRNRYQGTETQYF; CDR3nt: TGTGCCAGTAGGAATCGTTATCAGGGAACTGAGACCCAGTACTTC
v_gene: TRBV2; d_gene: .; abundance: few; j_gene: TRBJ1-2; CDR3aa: CASSEGRVAGYTF; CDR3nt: TGTGCCAGCAGTGAAGGCAGGGTAGCTGGCTACACCTTC
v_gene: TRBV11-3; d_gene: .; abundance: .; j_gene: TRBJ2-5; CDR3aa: CASSSGVSAQETQYF; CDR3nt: TGTGCCAGCAGCTCAGGAGTTTCGGCACAAGAGACCCAGTACTTC
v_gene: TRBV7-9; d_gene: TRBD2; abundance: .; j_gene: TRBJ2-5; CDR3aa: CASSLAAGGEETQYF; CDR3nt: TGTGCCAGCAGCTTAGCAGCGGGGGGGGAGGAGACCCAGTACTTC
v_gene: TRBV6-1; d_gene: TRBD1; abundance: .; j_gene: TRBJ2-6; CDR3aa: CASSEAAGRGLGANVLTF; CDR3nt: TGTGCCAGCAGTGAAGCTGCGGGCAGGGGGCTAGGGGCCAACGTCCTGACTTTC
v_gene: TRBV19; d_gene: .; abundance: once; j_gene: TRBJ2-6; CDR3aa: CASSPGTAGANVLTF; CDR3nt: TGTGCCAGTAGTCCGGGAACTGCTGGGGCCAACGTCCTGACTTTC
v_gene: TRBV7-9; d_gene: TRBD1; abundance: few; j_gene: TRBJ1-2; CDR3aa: CASSLTDRGRSYGYTF; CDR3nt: TGTGCCAGCAGCTTAACGGACAGGGGCCGATCCTATGGCTACACCTTC
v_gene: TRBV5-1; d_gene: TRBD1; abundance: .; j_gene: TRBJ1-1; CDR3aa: CASSFDRVNTEAFF; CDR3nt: TGCGCCAGCAGCTTTGACAGGGTGAACACTGAAGCTTTCTTT
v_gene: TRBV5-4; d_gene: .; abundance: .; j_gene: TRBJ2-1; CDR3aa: CASSLGLAYNEQFF; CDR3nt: TGTGCCAGCAGCTTGGGACTAGCCTACAATGAGCAGTTCTTC
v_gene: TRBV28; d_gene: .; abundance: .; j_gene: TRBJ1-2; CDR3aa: CASSLSSQATSNYGYTF; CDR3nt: TGTGCCAGCAGTTTATCTTCGCAGGCTACTTCTAACTATGGCTACACCTTC
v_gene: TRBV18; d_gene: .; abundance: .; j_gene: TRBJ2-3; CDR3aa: CASSPLLESTDTQYF; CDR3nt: TGTGCCAGCTCACCACTTTTAGAGAGCACAGATACGCAGTATTTT
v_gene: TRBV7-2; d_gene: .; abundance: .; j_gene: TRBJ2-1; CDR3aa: CASSFWRGSRYNEQFF; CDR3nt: TGTGCCAGCAGCTTCTGGAGGGGGTCCAGGTACAATGAGCAGTTCTTC
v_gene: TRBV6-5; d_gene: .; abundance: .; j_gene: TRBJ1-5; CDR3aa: CASSYDGSDNQPQHF; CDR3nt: TGTGCCAGCAGTTACGACGGGTCAGACAATCAGCCCCAGCATTTT
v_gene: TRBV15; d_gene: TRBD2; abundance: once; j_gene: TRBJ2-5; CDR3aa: CATSRDWGTSISETQYF; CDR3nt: TGTGCCACCAGCAGAGATTGGGGGACTAGCATCTCAGAGACCCAGTACTTC
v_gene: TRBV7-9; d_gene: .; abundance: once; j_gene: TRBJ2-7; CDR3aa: CASSLITEAYEQYF; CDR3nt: TGTGCCAGCAGCTTAATAACAGAAGCCTACGAGCAGTACTTC
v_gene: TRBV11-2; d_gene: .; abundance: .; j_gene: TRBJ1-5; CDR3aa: CASSLGAGGNQPQHF; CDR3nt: TGTGCCAGCAGCTTAGGAGCAGGTGGCAATCAGCCCCAGCATTTT
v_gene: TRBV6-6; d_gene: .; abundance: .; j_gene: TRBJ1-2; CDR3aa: CASSYGGQYGYTF; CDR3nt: TGTGCCAGCAGTTACGGGGGGCAGTATGGCTACACCTTC
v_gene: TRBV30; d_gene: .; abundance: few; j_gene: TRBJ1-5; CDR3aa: CAWSAQGGQPQHF; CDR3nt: TGTGCCTGGAGTGCCCAGGGAGGTCAGCCCCAGCATTTT
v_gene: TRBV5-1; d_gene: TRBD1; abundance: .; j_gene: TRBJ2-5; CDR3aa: CASSSRGGQGPETQYF; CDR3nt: TGCGCCAGCAGCTCCCGAGGGGGACAGGGGCCGGAGACCCAGTACTTC
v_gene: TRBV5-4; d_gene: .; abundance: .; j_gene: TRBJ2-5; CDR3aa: CAWGTQYF; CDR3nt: TGTGCGTGGGGGACCCAGTACTTC
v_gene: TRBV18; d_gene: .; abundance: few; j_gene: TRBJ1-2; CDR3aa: CASSPRQAAEDGYTF; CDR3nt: TGTGCCAGCTCCCCTAGACAGGCTGCCGAAGATGGCTACACCTTC
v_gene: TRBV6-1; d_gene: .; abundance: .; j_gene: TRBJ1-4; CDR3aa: CASSRYWAPVPKLFF; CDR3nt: TGTGCCAGCAGCCGATACTGGGCCCCAGTCCCAAAACTGTTTTTT
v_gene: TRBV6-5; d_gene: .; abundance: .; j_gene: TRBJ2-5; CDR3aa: CASISSGETQYF; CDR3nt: TGTGCCAGCATCTCAAGCGGGGAGACCCAGTACTTC
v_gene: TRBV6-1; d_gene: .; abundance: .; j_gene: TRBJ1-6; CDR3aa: CAVRAGGRNSPLHF; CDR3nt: TGTGCCGTCCGGGCGGGGGGGCGAAATTCACCCCTCCACTTT
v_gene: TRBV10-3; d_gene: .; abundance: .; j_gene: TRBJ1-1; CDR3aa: CAIMAGDMNTEAFF; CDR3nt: TGTGCCATCATGGCAGGGGATATGAACACTGAAGCTTTCTTT
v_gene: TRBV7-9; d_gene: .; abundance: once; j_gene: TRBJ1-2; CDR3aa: CASSPTALGGYTF; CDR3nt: TGTGCCAGCAGCCCCACCGCTCTGGGGGGCTACACCTTC
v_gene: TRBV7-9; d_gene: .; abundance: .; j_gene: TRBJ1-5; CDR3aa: CASSLARDQPQHF; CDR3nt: TGTGCCAGCAGCTTAGCACGGGACCAGCCCCAGCATTTT
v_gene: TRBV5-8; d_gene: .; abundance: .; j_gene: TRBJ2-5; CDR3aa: CASSLGWGLRTQYF; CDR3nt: TGTGCCAGCAGCTTGGGGTGGGGACTCCGGACCCAGTACTTC
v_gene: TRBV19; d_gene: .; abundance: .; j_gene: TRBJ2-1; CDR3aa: CASSMRSRASSYNEQFF; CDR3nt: TGTGCCAGTAGTATGAGGAGTCGGGCGAGCTCCTACAATGAGCAGTTCTTC
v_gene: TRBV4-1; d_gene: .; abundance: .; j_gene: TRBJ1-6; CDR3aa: CASSPTGTSYNSPLHF; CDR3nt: TGCGCCAGCAGCCCGACAGGCACCTCCTATAATTCACCCCTCCACTTT
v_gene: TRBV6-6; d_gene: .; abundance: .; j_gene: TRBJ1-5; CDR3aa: CASSLPGVNQPQHF; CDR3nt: TGTGCCAGCAGTCTCCCAGGGGTCAATCAGCCCCAGCATTTT